The 17 T cell receptor beta chains below were found in one sample sequenced in a study of T cells after yellow fever vaccination (dated by TCRdb to about 2019). The method behind the library was 5' RACE. These reads were obtained on an Illumina HiSeq 2500. The public reads were quality trimmed at Q25 with fastp and then assembled into clones with MiXCR by TCRdb, keeping productive beta chains. Records with the same CDR3 protein are collapsed into one entry carrying the most frequent genes and DNA. The sample table holds 300,000 to 400,000 distinct CDR3 sequences, of which roughly 9.4% were seen once. The top ten clonotypes cover approximately 18% of the sample. The treatment or condition label on this specimen signifies: live attenuated yellow fever vaccine strain. The sequencing here drew on PBMCs, taken on the day of the first yellow fever vaccination. Every receptor here comes from a man aged 18-30 years who received the YFV17D yellow fever vaccine.

The chain is built from TRBV7-9 and TRBJ1-2; the D gene is possibly TRBD1 (5 bases). The germline CDR1 and CDR2 sequences are SEHNR and FQNEAQ (reference sequence). The CDR3 has 13 residues. The V gene lost 6 bases and the J gene lost 3 bases, with 11 bases spanning the gap. CDR3 region: CASSRDGDYGYTF. The DNA for the CDR3 is TGTGCCAGCAGTCGGGACGGTGACTATGGCTACACCTTC.

This clonotype was observed many times. The chain uses TRBV11-2 and TRBJ1-2; D perhaps matches TRBD1 (5 bases). Germline CDR1 is SGHAT and CDR2 is FQNNGV. CDR3 size: 14 residues. Deletions cut 6 bases from V and 5 bases from J, with 16 bases between. The CDR3 nucleotides read TGTGCCAGCAGGGAAGTTACCGGGACTTATGGCTACACCTTC. Its protein product is CASREVTGTYGYTF. Filled out from reference TRBV11-2 and TRBJ1-2, the complete variable domain reads EAGVAQSPRYKIIEKRQSVAFWCNPISGHATLYWYQQILGQGPKLLIQFQNNGVVDDSQLPKDRFSAERLKGVDSTLKIQPAKLEDSAVYLCASREVTGTYGYTFGSGTRLTVV.

The genes are TRBV7-2 and TRBJ2-5; 11 nucleotides match TRBD1. Germline V gene lookup returns CDR1 SGHTA and CDR2 FQGNSA. J lost 6 bases, V lost 5 bases, and 5 bases had no gene match. This CDR3 spans 14 amino acids. CDR3 region: CASSVDRGRKTQYF. DNA of the CDR3: TGTGCCAGCAGCGTGGACAGGGGGCGAAAGACCCAGTACTTC.

This clonotype was seen only a few times. This chain uses TRBV11-1 with TRBJ2-1; D perhaps matches TRBD2 (5 bases). The germline V and J ends were trimmed by 1 base and 3 bases, with 7 bases remaining between them. CDR1 is SGHAT and CDR2 is FQDESV in the germline V gene (reference sequence). CDR3 length equals 14 residues. The chain's CDR3 is CASSLEDFYNEQFF. The DNA of the CDR3 is TGTGCCAGCAGCTTAGAGGACTTCTACAATGAGCAGTTCTTC.

This clonotype was found a few times. V is TRBV11-2 and J is TRBJ2-7; D not resolved. Germline lookup yields CDR1 SGHAT and CDR2 FQNNGV. This CDR3 has 15 residues. Trimming took 5 bases from V and 0 from J, leaving 14 bases between them. This chain's CDR3 is CASSATTGSSYEQYF. In DNA form, the CDR3 reads TGTGCCAGCAGCGCGACGACTGGTAGCTCCTACGAGCAGTACTTC.

Only one count was recorded for this clonotype. This may come from a read error, since a much larger clone is one base off. J is TRBJ1-6 and V is TRBV12-3 or TRBV12-4; D is unresolved. This CDR3 contains 11 residues. In DNA, the CDR3 is TGTGCCAGCAGTTCAAATTCACCCCGCCACTTT. Amino acid sequence: CASSSNSPRHF.

This clonotype has more than one count but fewer than ten. The chain links TRBV5-6 to TRBJ2-7; TRBD1 might be the D (6 bases). From germline, CDR1 is SGHDT and CDR2 YYEEEE. CDR3 length equals 14 residues. The ends were cut back, 0 bases at V and 1 base at J, with 8 bases in the middle. CDR3 bases: TGTGCCAGCAGCTTGGGGGGGACATCCTACGAGCAGTACGTC. It translates to CASSLGGTSYEQYV.

V gene TRBV5-1 combines with J gene TRBJ1-1; no reliable D call. The CDR3 runs 13 residues. V lost 0 bases, J lost 1 base, and 4 bases lay in between. Germline loops: CDR1 SGHRS, CDR2 YFSETQ. The CDR3 here is CASSLVPNTEAFF. CDR3 nucleotides: TGCGCCAGCAGCTTGGTCCCGAACACTGAAGCTTTCTTT.

This clonotype was seen a handful of times. The chain has TRBV4-1 and TRBJ1-5; D gene ambiguous. The CDR3 length is 15 residues. Trimming stripped 0 bases from V and 4 bases from J, with 10 bases between. From germline, CDR1 is MGHRA and CDR2 YSYEKL. CDR3 DNA: TGCGCCAGCAGCCAAGAGTCAGGTCGAAATCAGCCCCAGCATTTT. Translated, it gives CASSQESGRNQPQHF.

This clonotype was detected only a few times. The J gene is TRBJ2-7, the V gene TRBV27; maybe TRBD1 (5 bases). V lost 5 bases and J lost 3, with 17 bases in between. The V gene's germline CDR1 is MNHEY and CDR2 SMNVEV (reference sequence). This CDR3 has 15 residues. The CDR3 protein is CASSPVRGSFYEQYF. The CDR3 DNA sequence: TGTGCCAGCAGTCCCGTAAGGGGTAGTTTCTACGAGCAGTACTTC.

This clonotype was observed a few times. This rearrangement joins TRBV6-1 to TRBJ1-4; D gene ambiguous. The CDR3 contains 18 residues. Deletions cut 6 bases from V and 8 bases from J, with 28 bases between. Per germline, CDR1 MNHNS and CDR2 SASEGT. CDR3 residues: CASSPLPRRLISAEKLFF. CDR3 DNA: TGTGCCAGCAGCCCCTTACCTCGGCGGCTCATTAGCGCCGAAAAACTGTTTTTT.

This clonotype was found a few times. This chain joins TRBV5-1 and TRBJ1-6, with no clear D. Germline CDR1 is SGHRS and CDR2 is YFSETQ. Between the trimmed V and J ends, which lost 3 bases and 7 bases, there was a span of 14 bases. The CDR3 has 15 amino acids. CDR3 DNA: TGCGCCAGCAGCTCGCGGTGGGTGGAAAATTCACCCCTCCACTTT. Protein: CASSSRWVENSPLHF.

This clonotype appeared a few times. The rearrangement joins TRBV5-1 to TRBJ1-1, with 8 bases aligning to TRBD1. In germline, CDR1 is SGHRS, CDR2 YFSETQ. The CDR3 loop spans 15 amino acids. J lost 7 bases, V lost 1 base, and 9 bases had no gene match. CDR3: CASSLQATGADEAFF. In nucleotides, the CDR3 is TGCGCCAGCAGCTTGCAAGCGACAGGGGCTGATGAAGCTTTCTTT.

This clonotype was counted ten times or more. The CDR3 nucleotides are TGTGCCAGCAGTTTAGCCGGGACAGATAATTCACCCCTCCACTTT. It translates to CASSLAGTDNSPLHF. The chain uses TRBV12-3 or TRBV12-4 and TRBJ1-6; TRBD1 agrees at 7 bases. Trimming removed 0 bases from V and 5 bases from J; junction bases left unmatched: 1. The CDR3 has 15 amino acids.

With respect to this clonotype: Relative to the germline gene, one junction end is altered; a read error may explain this. The V call is TRBV7-9, the J call TRBJ2-7; 8 bases map to TRBD2. This CDR3 is built from 17 residues. CDR1 and CDR2 (germline): SEHNR, FQNEAQ (reference sequence). The CDR3 sequence: CASRHQRPGGLLHEEYF. The CDR3 DNA is TGTGCCAGCAGACATCAACGCCCGGGGGGGCTACTACACGAGGAGTACTTC.

There are a few counts of this clonotype. V and J are TRBV12-3 or TRBV12-4 and TRBJ2-4, with 7 positions matching TRBD1. With 6 bases clipped from V and 6 bases from J, the junction kept 11 bases outside the gene matches. This CDR3 is built from 15 residues. CDR3 coding DNA: TGTGCCAGCAGAGCCCCCGGGACAGCACTAAACATTCAGTACTTC. Translated: CASRAPGTALNIQYF.

This rearrangement joins TRBV11-3 to TRBJ2-3; 12 nucleotides agree with TRBD1. Trimming at V came to 2 bases and at J to 4 bases, leaving 4 bases not matched to a gene. Germline CDR1 is SGHNT and CDR2 is YENEEA. CDR3 length: 16 residues. The CDR3 coding sequence is TGTGCCAGCAGCTTACGGGACAGGGGGCACTCAGATACGCAGTATTTT. It translates to CASSLRDRGHSDTQYF.